This T cell receptor (beta chain) was obtained from a study of blood T cell repertoires in COVID-19. The CDR3 contains 16 residues. Germline CDR1 is MNHNS and CDR2 is SASEGT. V was shortened by 2 bases and J by 8 bases, with 16 bases between the two germline ends. Profiled with immunoSEQ multiplex PCR; TCRdb holds only in-frame clones, not every one. The table has almost 100,000 clones, 86% seen once. The receptor comes from a man aged 50-60 years with acute or convalescent COVID-19. The sample comprised peripheral blood. The chain joins TRBV6-1 to TRBJ1-6; D remains unclear. In DNA, the CDR3 is TGTGCCAGCAGTGAATCCATGACTCCGGTCGATTCACCCCTCCACTTT. Amino acids: CASSESMTPVDSPLHF.